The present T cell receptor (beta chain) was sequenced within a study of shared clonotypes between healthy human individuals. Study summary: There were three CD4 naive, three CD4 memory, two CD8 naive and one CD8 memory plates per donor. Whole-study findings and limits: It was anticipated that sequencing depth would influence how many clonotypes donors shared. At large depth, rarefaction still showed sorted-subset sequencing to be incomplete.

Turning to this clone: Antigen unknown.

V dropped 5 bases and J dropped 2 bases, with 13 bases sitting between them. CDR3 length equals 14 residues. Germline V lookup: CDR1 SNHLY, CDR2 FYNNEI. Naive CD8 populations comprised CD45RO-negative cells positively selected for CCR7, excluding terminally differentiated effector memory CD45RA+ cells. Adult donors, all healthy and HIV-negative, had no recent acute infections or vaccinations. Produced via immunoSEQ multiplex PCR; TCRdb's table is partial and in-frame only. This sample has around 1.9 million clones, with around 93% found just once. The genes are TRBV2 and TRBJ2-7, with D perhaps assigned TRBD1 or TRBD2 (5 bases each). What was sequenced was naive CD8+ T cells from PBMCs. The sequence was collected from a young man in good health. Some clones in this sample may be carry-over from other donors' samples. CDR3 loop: CASSKWDAAYEQYF. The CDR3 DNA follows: TGTGCCAGCAGTAAGTGGGACGCAGCCTACGAGCAGTACTTC.